This T cell receptor beta chain was recovered during a study of identical twins. With template switching, a universal primer site was added, and the cDNA carried unique molecular identifiers. MiXCR, applied by TCRdb to the 5' RACE reads, yields one record per CDR3 protein. The sample records a few hundred thousand distinct CDR3 sequences, roughly 9% being singletons. This clonotype was picked up many times. V was pared by 5 bases and J by 3 bases, with 13 bases of the junction left unmatched. CDR1 is SGHVS and CDR2 is FQNEAQ in the germline V gene. The CDR3 consists of 17 residues. In addition, the sample was reused for a study of yellow fever vaccine responses in identical twins.

The sequence derives from a woman under 30 in good health. The sequenced material came from CD8+ T cells sorted from blood. The chain combines TRBV7-8 with TRBJ2-1, with 7 nucleotides matching TRBD1. The DNA of the CDR3 is TGTGCCAGCAGCAGCCGGGACAGACTACCCAACTACAATGAGCAGTTCTTC. It yields the protein CASSSRDRLPNYNEQFF.